The following is a T cell receptor (beta chain) sequence with its context. No antigen is known for it. It was 5'RACE with constant-segment primers that produced the TCR alpha and TCR beta cDNA libraries, which carried sample barcodes and UMIs. TCRdb itself ran the 5' RACE reads through MiXCR, one entry per CDR3 protein. This table holds hundreds of thousands of distinct CDR3 sequences, approximately 19% found once. This sample is part of a study of T-cell memory formation after mild COVID-19. Overall study context: Largely, the TCR clusters proved donor specific. Broader study findings: For second-wave clones that peaked at day 37, SARS-CoV-2 specificity went unverified. Pre-infection memory showed some responding clones, and this suggested that cross-reactive memory joined.

Trimming removed 2 bases at V and 4 bases at J, with 9 bases between. CDR3 length: 15 amino acids. Germline loops: CDR1 MNHEY, CDR2 SMNVEV (reference sequence). Sequencing was done on a sample of PBMCs or a T cell subset sorted from them (not recorded which). The J gene is TRBJ2-6, the V gene TRBV27, with D maybe TRBD1 (5 bases). The sequence was collected from a young man who had mild COVID-19 (a few samples of this study predate the infection). Cell type and time point are not known. The DNA for the CDR3 is TGTGCCAGCAGTTTAAATGCAGGGGGGGCCAACGTCCTGACTTTC. Protein: CASSLNAGGANVLTF.